These T cell receptor beta chains were read from a single sample in a study of glioma-infiltrating T cells after dendritic cell vaccination. Here immunoSEQ multiplex PCR was the method, and the copy in TCRdb shows in-frame clones only, minus some. The profile covers approximately 82,000 clones, with around 90% appearing a single time and roughly 3.1% taken by the ten largest. The sample was blood, taken before dendritic cell vaccination. These receptors originate from a human donor with glioblastoma. Both conserved end residues are part of each CDR3. A D gene is named only where the DNA matches it firmly. Size tells how often a clone was seen (once, few, many) or the class of an expanded clone, and some rows leave it out.

clone_size: .; j_call: TRBJ2-1; v_call: TRBV7-3; d_call: TRBD2; cdr3_aa: CASSLGATSGYNEQFF; cdr3_nt: TGTGCCAGCAGCTTGGGTGCGACTAGCGGTTACAATGAGCAGTTCTTC
clone_size: .; j_call: TRBJ1-6; v_call: TRBV9; d_call: TRBD1; cdr3_aa: CASSKDRGSNSPLHF; cdr3_nt: TGTGCCAGCAGCAAAGACAGGGGAAGTAACTCACCCCTCCACTTT
clone_size: .; j_call: TRBJ2-1; v_call: TRBV4-1; d_call: TRBD2; cdr3_aa: CASSLAPTSGGRNEQFF; cdr3_nt: TGCGCCAGCAGCCTAGCACCAACTAGCGGGGGCCGCAATGAGCAGTTCTTC
clone_size: .; j_call: TRBJ1-1; v_call: TRBV4-2; d_call: TRBD1; cdr3_aa: CASSQDPGQGLGTEAFF; cdr3_nt: TGTGCCAGCAGCCAAGACCCGGGACAGGGATTAGGCACTGAAGCTTTCTTT
clone_size: .; j_call: TRBJ2-2; v_call: TRBV18; d_call: TRBD1; cdr3_aa: CASSPSWDRATGELFF; cdr3_nt: TGTGCCAGCTCACCCTCATGGGACAGGGCCACCGGGGAGCTGTTTTTT
clone_size: .; j_call: TRBJ1-2; v_call: TRBV6-1; d_call: .; cdr3_aa: CASSRVSYGYTF; cdr3_nt: TGTGCCAGCAGCAGGGTGTCCTATGGCTACACCTTC
clone_size: .; j_call: TRBJ2-1; v_call: TRBV7-2; d_call: .; cdr3_aa: CASTPPGKRHNEQFF; cdr3_nt: TGTGCCAGCACCCCTCCCGGTAAGCGGCACAATGAGCAGTTCTTC
clone_size: .; j_call: TRBJ1-5; v_call: TRBV7-2; d_call: TRBD1; cdr3_aa: CASGQDSNQPQHF; cdr3_nt: TGTGCCAGCGGACAGGATAGCAATCAGCCCCAGCATTTT
clone_size: .; j_call: TRBJ1-1; v_call: TRBV7-2; d_call: .; cdr3_aa: CASSLGRVGTEAFF; cdr3_nt: TGTGCCAGCAGCTTAGGGAGGGTTGGTACTGAAGCTTTCTTT
clone_size: .; j_call: TRBJ2-5; v_call: TRBV7-3; d_call: .; cdr3_aa: CASSPLRETQYF; cdr3_nt: TGTGCCAGCAGCCCCCTCAGGGAGACCCAGTACTTC
clone_size: .; j_call: TRBJ2-1; v_call: TRBV9; d_call: .; cdr3_aa: CASSPQRASDHEQFF; cdr3_nt: TGTGCCAGCAGCCCCCAGAGGGCCAGTGATCATGAGCAGTTCTTC
clone_size: once; j_call: TRBJ2-7; v_call: TRBV6-1; d_call: TRBD1; cdr3_aa: CASSVPTGDPYEQYF; cdr3_nt: TGTGCCAGCAGTGTACCTACAGGGGACCCCTACGAGCAGTACTTC
clone_size: .; j_call: TRBJ1-1; v_call: TRBV7-6; d_call: .; cdr3_aa: CASSLGAGKAFF; cdr3_nt: TGTGCCAGCAGCTTAGGGGCAGGGAAGGCTTTCTTT
clone_size: .; j_call: TRBJ2-2; v_call: TRBV9; d_call: TRBD2; cdr3_aa: CASSVQAGDLYGELFF; cdr3_nt: TGTGCCAGCAGCGTACAAGCGGGAGACCTTTACGGGGAGCTGTTTTTT
clone_size: .; j_call: TRBJ2-7; v_call: TRBV5-4; d_call: TRBD2; cdr3_aa: CASSQVTSGETYEQYF; cdr3_nt: TGTGCCAGCAGCCAAGTGACTAGCGGGGAGACCTACGAGCAGTACTTC
clone_size: .; j_call: TRBJ2-5; v_call: TRBV27; d_call: TRBD2; cdr3_aa: CASSFGTTETQYF; cdr3_nt: TGTGCCAGCAGTTTCGGGACTACGGAGACCCAGTACTTC
clone_size: .; j_call: TRBJ1-5; v_call: TRBV19; d_call: TRBD1; cdr3_aa: CASLRNRGQNQPQHF; cdr3_nt: TGTGCCAGTTTGCGGAACAGGGGGCAGAATCAGCCCCAGCATTTT
clone_size: .; j_call: TRBJ2-7; v_call: TRBV5-5; d_call: .; cdr3_aa: CASSLGGSAYEQYF; cdr3_nt: TGTGCCAGCAGCTTGGGTGGGAGTGCCTACGAGCAGTACTTC
clone_size: .; j_call: TRBJ2-5; v_call: TRBV7-8; d_call: TRBD1; cdr3_aa: CASSRAGQGIEGTQYF; cdr3_nt: TGTGCCAGCAGCCGGGCTGGACAGGGGATCGAGGGGACCCAGTACTTC
clone_size: .; j_call: TRBJ1-5; v_call: TRBV5-6; d_call: .; cdr3_aa: CASNFRDTDQPQHF; cdr3_nt: TGTGCCAGCAACTTCAGGGACACCGATCAGCCCCAGCATTTT
clone_size: .; j_call: TRBJ2-1; v_call: TRBV5-6; d_call: .; cdr3_aa: CASSFITGRGEQFF; cdr3_nt: TGTGCCAGCAGCTTTATAACAGGGAGGGGAGAGCAGTTCTTC
clone_size: once; j_call: TRBJ2-1; v_call: TRBV9; d_call: .; cdr3_aa: CASSVALADEQFF; cdr3_nt: TGTGCCAGCAGCGTAGCGCTAGCCGATGAGCAGTTCTTC
clone_size: .; j_call: TRBJ1-5; v_call: TRBV19; d_call: .; cdr3_aa: CATRQSNQPQHF; cdr3_nt: TGTGCCACCAGACAGAGCAATCAGCCCCAGCATTTT
clone_size: .; j_call: TRBJ2-7; v_call: TRBV2; d_call: .; cdr3_aa: CASNPMGTSSYEQYF; cdr3_nt: TGTGCCAGCAATCCCATGGGCACGAGCTCCTACGAGCAGTACTTC
clone_size: few; j_call: TRBJ2-1; v_call: TRBV10-1; d_call: .; cdr3_aa: CASSKRKEMNEQFF; cdr3_nt: TGCGCCAGTTCTAAGCGGAAGGAGATGAATGAGCAGTTCTTC
clone_size: .; j_call: TRBJ1-1; v_call: TRBV2; d_call: .; cdr3_aa: CAILGGVSNTEAFF; cdr3_nt: TGTGCCATCCTAGGGGGGGTGAGTAACACTGAAGCTTTCTTT
clone_size: .; j_call: TRBJ2-7; v_call: TRBV28; d_call: TRBD1; cdr3_aa: CASSNGQGAGYEQYF; cdr3_nt: TGTGCCAGCAGCAACGGACAGGGGGCGGGCTACGAGCAGTACTTC
clone_size: .; j_call: TRBJ2-7; v_call: TRBV5-1; d_call: TRBD1; cdr3_aa: CASTRDRGYEQYF; cdr3_nt: TGCGCCAGCACCCGGGACAGGGGCTACGAGCAGTACTTC
clone_size: .; j_call: TRBJ2-1; v_call: TRBV7-3; d_call: TRBD2; cdr3_aa: CASSISGLGGSEQFF; cdr3_nt: TGTGCCAGCAGCATCTCGGGACTAGGGGGTAGTGAGCAGTTCTTC
clone_size: .; j_call: TRBJ2-1; v_call: TRBV6-5; d_call: TRBD1; cdr3_aa: CASRPPGTAFQFF; cdr3_nt: TGTGCCAGCAGACCGCCCGGGACAGCCTTCCAGTTCTTC
clone_size: .; j_call: TRBJ1-4; v_call: TRBV19; d_call: .; cdr3_aa: CASSVSVYEKLFF; cdr3_nt: TGTGCCAGTAGTGTCAGCGTTTATGAAAAACTGTTTTTT
clone_size: .; j_call: TRBJ1-2; v_call: TRBV20-1; d_call: .; cdr3_aa: CSASRQIGYTF; cdr3_nt: TGCAGTGCTAGTCGTCAGATAGGCTACACCTTC
clone_size: once; j_call: TRBJ1-2; v_call: TRBV6-6; d_call: TRBD1; cdr3_aa: CASSQRTGGYGYTF; cdr3_nt: TGTGCCAGCAGTCAACGGACAGGCGGATATGGCTACACCTTC
clone_size: once; j_call: TRBJ1-2; v_call: TRBV30; d_call: .; cdr3_aa: CAWSSTGRAGREYGYTF; cdr3_nt: TGTGCCTGGAGTTCTACAGGACGGGCCGGGCGAGAATATGGCTACACCTTC
clone_size: once; j_call: TRBJ2-7; v_call: TRBV6-5; d_call: .; cdr3_aa: CASRPTLSSSYEQYF; cdr3_nt: TGTGCCAGCAGGCCAACTTTGTCTAGCTCCTACGAGCAGTACTTC
clone_size: .; j_call: TRBJ2-3; v_call: TRBV2; d_call: TRBD2; cdr3_aa: CASRSSGTLSDTQYF; cdr3_nt: TGTGCCAGCAGGTCTAGCGGGACCCTTAGCGATACGCAGTATTTT
clone_size: .; j_call: TRBJ2-7; v_call: TRBV6-1; d_call: TRBD1; cdr3_aa: CASNWGQGVYEQYF; cdr3_nt: TGTGCCAGCAATTGGGGACAGGGGGTCTACGAGCAGTACTTC
clone_size: .; j_call: TRBJ1-5; v_call: TRBV19; d_call: .; cdr3_aa: CASSTLGRIYSNQPQHF; cdr3_nt: TGTGCCAGTAGTACCCTGGGGAGGATTTATAGCAATCAGCCCCAGCATTTT
clone_size: .; j_call: TRBJ2-3; v_call: TRBV5-8; d_call: .; cdr3_aa: CASSPTDTQYF; cdr3_nt: TGTGCCAGCAGCCCGACAGATACGCAGTATTTT
clone_size: .; j_call: TRBJ1-1; v_call: TRBV18; d_call: .; cdr3_aa: CASSPAVNEAFF; cdr3_nt: TGTGCCAGCTCACCAGCAGTTAACGAAGCTTTCTTT
clone_size: .; j_call: TRBJ1-5; v_call: TRBV5-8; d_call: .; cdr3_aa: CASNIFVSTHHF; cdr3_nt: TGTGCCAGCAACATTTTCGTTTCCACCCATCATTTT
clone_size: .; j_call: TRBJ1-3; v_call: TRBV6-5; d_call: .; cdr3_aa: CASSEAWGNTIYF; cdr3_nt: TGTGCCAGCAGTGAAGCGTGGGGAAACACCATATATTTT
clone_size: .; j_call: TRBJ1-5; v_call: TRBV7-2; d_call: TRBD1; cdr3_aa: CASSPQGAGNQPQHF; cdr3_nt: TGTGCCAGCAGCCCACAGGGGGCGGGAAATCAGCCCCAGCATTTT
clone_size: .; j_call: TRBJ2-7; v_call: TRBV10-2; d_call: .; cdr3_aa: CASSERSNHYEQYF; cdr3_nt: TGCGCCAGCAGTGAGCGGAGTAATCACTACGAGCAGTACTTC
clone_size: .; j_call: TRBJ2-3; v_call: TRBV10-3; d_call: .; cdr3_aa: CAISVGGASDTQYF; cdr3_nt: TGTGCCATCAGTGTGGGGGGGGCGTCAGATACGCAGTATTTT
clone_size: .; j_call: TRBJ2-7; v_call: TRBV5-1; d_call: .; cdr3_aa: CASSSSGGNEQYF; cdr3_nt: TGCGCCAGCAGCTCCAGCGGAGGGAACGAGCAGTACTTC
clone_size: .; j_call: TRBJ1-6; v_call: TRBV27; d_call: .; cdr3_aa: CASSSEAPRYNSPLHF; cdr3_nt: TGTGCCAGCAGTTCAGAGGCCCCACGGTATAATTCACCCCTCCACTTT
clone_size: medium-sized; j_call: TRBJ2-1; v_call: TRBV6-1; d_call: TRBD2; cdr3_aa: CASTSELAGANEQFF; cdr3_nt: TGTGCCAGCACAAGTGAACTAGCGGGGGCGAATGAGCAGTTCTTC